Presented here are 22 T cell receptor beta chains from one specimen sequenced in a study of T cell responses to AZD1222 COVID-19 vaccine. Produced via immunoSEQ multiplex PCR; TCRdb's table is partial and in-frame only. The sample holds about 97,000 clones; about 90% are singletons and the top ten take about 17%. The sample here was peripheral blood, taken on day 0 of AZD1222 vaccination. The source is an adult in good health.

This clone was picked up a small number of times. The genes are TRBV7-9 and TRBJ1-2; 7 positions agree with TRBD1. The CDR3 loop spans 15 amino acids. After removal of 1 base from V and 4 bases from J, the junction contained 6 bases not matched to a gene. Germline V lookup: CDR1 SEHNR, CDR2 FQNEAQ (reference sequence). The CDR3 sequence: CASSLGGRGAYGYTF. The CDR3 bases are TGTGCCAGCAGCTTAGGAGGCAGGGGGGCCTATGGCTACACCTTC.

This chain links TRBV11-2 with TRBJ2-3; a possible D gene is TRBD1 (5 bases). V shed 5 bases and J shed 0 bases, with 9 bases lying between them. Germline values: CDR1 SGHAT, CDR2 FQNNGV. The CDR3 runs 14 residues. The DNA for the CDR3 is TGTGCCAGCAGCCGTGGGGCTAGCACAGATACGCAGTATTTT. Its protein is CASSRGASTDTQYF.

The V and J genes are TRBV7-3 and TRBJ2-1; TRBD1 matches 7 bases. The CDR3 spans 15 residues. V was pared by 3 bases and J by 4 bases, with 6 bases of the junction left unmatched. CDR1 SGHTA and CDR2 FQGTGA come from the germline V gene. The CDR3 nucleotides are TGTGCCAGCAGCTTTGACAGGGCCGCTTACAATGAGCAGTTCTTC. Translation: CASSFDRAAYNEQFF.

The genes are TRBV4-2 and TRBJ1-2; D is unresolved. Germline-derived CDR1 and CDR2 are LGHNA and YNFKEQ. The germline V and J ends were trimmed by 3 bases and 5 bases, with 19 bases remaining between them. This CDR3 contains 16 residues. CDR3 nucleotide sequence: TGTGCCAGCAGCCACGGCAGCATAGGGTTATCATATGGCTACACCTTC. Protein sequence: CASSHGSIGLSYGYTF.

V usage is TRBV5-1 and J usage is TRBJ2-3; D gene unclear. This CDR3 is 14 amino acids long. Trimming removed 4 bases from V and 8 bases from J, with 17 bases in between. Germline CDR1 SGHRS, CDR2 YFSETQ. The CDR3 region has the DNA TGCGCCAGCAGCCACGAACCAGGCCTCGCTACGCAGTATTTT. Its translation is CASSHEPGLATQYF.

This sequence joins TRBV19 and TRBJ1-1; D is undetermined. Germline values: CDR1 LNHDA, CDR2 SQIVND (reference sequence). This CDR3 is 13 amino acids long. V lost 8 bases and J lost 1, with 11 bases in between. This CDR3 is CASALTENTEAFF. The CDR3 DNA follows: TGTGCCAGTGCCCTCACAGAGAACACTGAAGCTTTCTTT. The whole variable domain, filled in from reference TRBV19 and TRBJ1-1, reads DGGITQSPKYLFRKEGQNVTLSCEQNLNHDAMYWYRQDPGQGLRLIYYSQIVNDFQKGDIAEGYSVSREKKESFPLTVTSAQKNPTAFYLCASALTENTEAFFGQGTRLTVV.

The chain combines TRBV19 with TRBJ1-2; no firm D call. Per the germline V gene, CDR1 is LNHDA and CDR2 is SQIVND (reference sequence). Trimming stripped 6 bases from V and 8 bases from J, with 16 bases between. The CDR3 totals 13 residues. The DNA of the CDR3 is TGTGCCAGTAGGCAGGACCGTGATAGCGGCTACACCTTC. Translation gives CASRQDRDSGYTF.

The gene calls are TRBV28 and TRBJ2-7, with a weak D call TRBD2 (6 bases). Trimming shortened V by 3 bases and J by 5 bases, and 20 bases separated the two germline ends. The CDR3 length is 16 residues. Germline lookup yields CDR1 MDHEN and CDR2 SYDVKM. CDR3 amino acids: CASSFAGTLGTDEQYF. CDR3 in DNA: TGTGCCAGCAGTTTCGCCGGGACTCTGGGCACCGACGAGCAGTACTTC.

The rearrangement links TRBV3-1 (or the pseudogene TRBV3-2) to TRBJ2-1, with D possibly TRBD2 on 7 matching bases. Trimming removed 4 bases from V and 1 base from J, with 17 bases in between. Germline assignment: CDR1 LGHDT and CDR2 YNNKEL (reference sequence). This CDR3 region has 17 residues. CDR3 region: CASSPGTGGESYNEQFF. CDR3 coding DNA: TGTGCCAGCAGCCCAGGGACGGGGGGCGAGTCCTACAATGAGCAGTTCTTC.

The chain employs TRBV7-9 and TRBJ1-1, with D hard to call. V was pared by 2 bases and J by 1 base, with 5 bases between. The CDR3 covers 13 residues. Germline CDR1 reads SEHNR; CDR2 reads FQNEAQ (reference sequence). The CDR3 sequence: CASSLQENTEAFF. In nucleotides, the CDR3 is TGTGCCAGCAGCTTACAGGAGAACACTGAAGCTTTCTTT.

The CDR3 nucleotides are TGTGCCAGCAGTTTATTTTATCCGGGACAGGGCTCTGGAAACACCATATATTTT. Protein sequence: CASSLFYPGQGSGNTIYF. This sequence joins TRBV27 and TRBJ1-3; 9 bases fit TRBD1. Germline V gene lookup returns CDR1 MNHEY and CDR2 SMNVEV (reference sequence). The V gene end was trimmed by 1 base and the J gene end by 0 bases; junction bases not matched to a gene: 7. This CDR3 has 18 amino acids.

CDR3 DNA: TGTGCCAGCAGCTTAGCGGGGAACAACTATGGCTACACCTTC. It is translated as CASSLAGNNYGYTF. V and J are TRBV7-9 and TRBJ1-2, with D hard to call. Trimming removed 0 bases at V and 2 bases at J, with 7 bases between. CDR3 length: 14 residues. The germline V gene has CDR1 SEHNR and CDR2 FQNEAQ (reference sequence). Variable domain in full (rest from reference TRBV7-9 and TRBJ1-2): DTGVSQNPRHKITKRGQNVTFRCDPISEHNRLYWYRQTLGQGPEFLTYFQNEAQLEKSRLLSDRFSAERPKGSFSTLEIQRTEQGDSAMYLCASSLAGNNYGYTFGSGTRLTVV.

J is TRBJ2-2 and V is TRBV19; 7 positions agree with TRBD1. Looked up from germline, CDR1 is LNHDA and CDR2 is SQIVND (reference sequence). The CDR3 loop spans 16 amino acids. After removal of 6 bases from V and 0 bases from J, the junction contained 7 bases not matched to a gene. The CDR3 DNA sequence: TGTGCCAGTAGAATCTCAGACAGGGCGAACACCGGGGAGCTGTTTTTT. As protein: CASRISDRANTGELFF.

This clone was seen just once. V and J are TRBV2 and TRBJ2-3; 10 nucleotides line up with TRBD2. Germline V gene data show CDR1 as SNHLY and CDR2 as FYNNEI. This CDR3 is 15 amino acids long. V was clipped by 7 bases and J by 4 bases; unmatched bases: 8. The CDR3 region has the DNA TGTGCCAGCAAGAGACTAGCGGGCCCCTCAGATACGCAGTATTTT. Translation: CASKRLAGPSDTQYF.

V is TRBV5-4 and J is TRBJ2-7, with D maybe TRBD1 (7 bases). Germline lookup yields CDR1 SGHNT and CDR2 YYREEE (reference sequence). Trimming took 4 bases from V and 5 from J, leaving 19 bases between them. The CDR3 sequence is 15 residues long. The CDR3 sequence is CASSPGDSSFDEQYF. The CDR3 bases are TGTGCCAGCAGCCCGGGGGACAGTTCTTTCGACGAGCAGTACTTC.

This chain links TRBV14 with TRBJ2-1; D possibly corresponds to TRBD2 (6 bases). The V end lost 1 base, the J end lost 2 bases, and 15 bases lay between the germline ends. Germline CDR1 reads SGHDN; CDR2 reads FVKESK. The CDR3 is made up of 17 amino acids. The CDR3 nucleotides read TGTGCCAGCAGCCAAGTAGGGTTGGGGGAGGCCTACAATGAGCAGTTCTTC. Translation gives CASSQVGLGEAYNEQFF.

This clone was detected only a few times. The chain carries TRBV29-1 and TRBJ1-4, with D maybe TRBD1 (6 bases). This CDR3 region has 12 residues. Trimming removed 7 bases at V and 6 bases at J, with 12 bases between. CDR1 is SQVTM, CDR2 ANQGSEA, per germline. The CDR3 DNA sequence: TGCAGCGCCGGTAGGGGGGATGAAAAACTGTTTTTT. Amino acids: CSAGRGDEKLFF.

CDR3 DNA: TGTGCCAGCTCCCCCCAGACAGCCCTGTCCTACGAGCAGTACTTC. Translated, it gives CASSPQTALSYEQYF. The V gene is TRBV7-9, the J gene TRBJ2-7; tentative D call: TRBD1 (5 bases). The CDR3 consists of 15 residues. Per germline, CDR1 SEHNR and CDR2 FQNEAQ (reference sequence). Trimming removed 8 bases at V and 1 base at J, with 18 bases between.

The chain carries TRBV7-8 and TRBJ1-4; TRBD1 might be the D (6 bases). Trimming took 5 bases from V and 3 from J, leaving 13 bases between them. This CDR3 is 15 amino acids long. CDR1 is SGHVS, CDR2 FQNEAQ, per germline. The CDR3 reads CASSIHRASNEKLFF. Here the CDR3 DNA reads TGTGCCAGCAGCATTCACAGGGCGTCTAATGAAAAACTGTTTTTT.

V usage is TRBV29-1 and J usage is TRBJ1-2; D not resolved. Trimming pared 3 bases from V and 0 bases from J, leaving 11 bases between. This CDR3 has 14 amino acids. Germline V gene data show CDR1 as SQVTM and CDR2 as ANQGSEA. CDR3 region: CSVDLVLANYGYTF. The CDR3 nucleotides read TGCAGCGTTGACCTGGTTTTAGCTAACTATGGCTACACCTTC. Full variable domain (rest looked up from reference TRBV29-1 and TRBJ1-2): SAVISQKPSRDICQRGTSLTIQCQVDSQVTMMFWYRQQPGQSLTLIATANQGSEATYESGFVIDKFPISRPNLTFSTLTVSNMSPEDSSIYLCSVDLVLANYGYTFGSGTRLTVV.

Only one count was recorded for this clone. The chain recombines TRBV4-2 with TRBJ1-2; tentative D call: TRBD1 (5 bases). Germline lookup yields CDR1 LGHNA and CDR2 YNFKEQ. The CDR3 length is 15 residues. The V gene lost 0 bases and the J gene lost 7 bases, with 15 bases spanning the gap. This CDR3 is CASSQDFRTSGGYTF. Written as DNA, the CDR3 is TGTGCCAGCAGCCAAGATTTTCGGACATCTGGTGGCTACACCTTC.

The rearrangement joins TRBV5-4 to TRBJ1-2, with D possibly matching TRBD1 (6 bases). Per germline, CDR1 SGHNT and CDR2 YYREEE (reference sequence). Trimming shortened V by 5 bases and J by 8 bases, and 19 bases separated the two germline ends. The CDR3 covers 14 residues. CDR3 in amino acids: CASSQERRGDGYTF. CDR3 coding DNA: TGTGCCAGCAGTCAGGAACGCAGGGGTGACGGCTACACCTTC.